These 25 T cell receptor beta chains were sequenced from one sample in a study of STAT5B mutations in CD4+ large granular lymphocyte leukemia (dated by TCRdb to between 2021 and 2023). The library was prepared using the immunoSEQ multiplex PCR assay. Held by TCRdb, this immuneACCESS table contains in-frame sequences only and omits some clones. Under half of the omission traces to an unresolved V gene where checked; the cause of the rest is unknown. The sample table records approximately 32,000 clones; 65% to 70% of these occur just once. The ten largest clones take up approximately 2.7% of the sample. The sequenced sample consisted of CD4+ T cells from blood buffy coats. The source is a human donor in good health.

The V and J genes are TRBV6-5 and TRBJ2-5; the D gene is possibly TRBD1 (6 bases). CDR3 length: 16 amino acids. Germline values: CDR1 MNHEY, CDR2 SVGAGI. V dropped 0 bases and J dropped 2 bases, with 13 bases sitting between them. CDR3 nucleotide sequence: TGTGCCAGCAGTTACTCCCCGCCAGGGGTACAAGAGACCCAGTACTTC. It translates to CASSYSPPGVQETQYF.

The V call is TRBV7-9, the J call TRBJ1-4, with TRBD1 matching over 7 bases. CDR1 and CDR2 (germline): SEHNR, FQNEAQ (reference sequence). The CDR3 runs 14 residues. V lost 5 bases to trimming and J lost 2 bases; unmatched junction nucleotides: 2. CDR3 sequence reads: CASSPGGTNEKLFF. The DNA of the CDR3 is TGTGCCAGCAGCCCAGGGGGGACTAATGAAAAACTGTTTTTT. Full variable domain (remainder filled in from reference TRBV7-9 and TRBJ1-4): DTGVSQNPRHKITKRGQNVTFRCDPISEHNRLYWYRQTLGQGPEFLTYFQNEAQLEKSRLLSDRFSAERPKGSFSTLEIQRTEQGDSAMYLCASSPGGTNEKLFFGSGTQLSVL.

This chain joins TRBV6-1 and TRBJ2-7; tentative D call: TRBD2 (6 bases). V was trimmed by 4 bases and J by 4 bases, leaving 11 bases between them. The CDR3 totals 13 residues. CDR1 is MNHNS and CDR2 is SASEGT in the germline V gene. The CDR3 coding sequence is TGTGCCAGCAGTGCGGGTGGGGGGTACGAGCAGTACTTC. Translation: CASSAGGGYEQYF.

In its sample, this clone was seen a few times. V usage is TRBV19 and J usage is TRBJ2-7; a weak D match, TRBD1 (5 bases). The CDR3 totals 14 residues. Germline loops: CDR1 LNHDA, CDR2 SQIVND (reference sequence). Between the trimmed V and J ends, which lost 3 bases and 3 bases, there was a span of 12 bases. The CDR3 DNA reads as TGTGCCAGTAGTATGCACGCAGGGTTCTACGAGCAGTACTTC. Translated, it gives CASSMHAGFYEQYF. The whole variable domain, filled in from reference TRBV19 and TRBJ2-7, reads DGGITQSPKYLFRKEGQNVTLSCEQNLNHDAMYWYRQDPGQGLRLIYYSQIVNDFQKGDIAEGYSVSREKKESFPLTVTSAQKNPTAFYLCASSMHAGFYEQYFGPGTRLTVT.

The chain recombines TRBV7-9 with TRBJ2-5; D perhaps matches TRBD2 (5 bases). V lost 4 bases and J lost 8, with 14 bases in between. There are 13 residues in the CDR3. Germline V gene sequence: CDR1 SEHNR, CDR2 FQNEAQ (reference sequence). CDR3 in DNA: TGTGCCAGCAGCTCGGACTCCCCGGACACCCAGTACTTC. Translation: CASSSDSPDTQYF. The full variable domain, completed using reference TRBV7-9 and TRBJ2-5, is DTGVSQNPRHKITKRGQNVTFRCDPISEHNRLYWYRQTLGQGPEFLTYFQNEAQLEKSRLLSDRFSAERPKGSFSTLEIQRTEQGDSAMYLCASSSDSPDTQYFGPGTRLLVL.

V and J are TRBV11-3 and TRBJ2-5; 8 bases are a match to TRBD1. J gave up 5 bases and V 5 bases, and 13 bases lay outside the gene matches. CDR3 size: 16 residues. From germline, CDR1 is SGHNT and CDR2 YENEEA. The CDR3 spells CASSPGTGLYWETQYF. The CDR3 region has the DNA TGTGCCAGCAGCCCAGGGACAGGACTTTATTGGGAGACCCAGTACTTC. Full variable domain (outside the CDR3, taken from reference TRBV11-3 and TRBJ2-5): EAGVVQSPRYKIIEKKQPVAFWCNPISGHNTLYWYLQNLGQGPELLIRYENEEAVDDSQLPKDRFSAERLKGVDSTLKIQPAELGDSAVYLCASSPGTGLYWETQYFGPGTRLLVL.

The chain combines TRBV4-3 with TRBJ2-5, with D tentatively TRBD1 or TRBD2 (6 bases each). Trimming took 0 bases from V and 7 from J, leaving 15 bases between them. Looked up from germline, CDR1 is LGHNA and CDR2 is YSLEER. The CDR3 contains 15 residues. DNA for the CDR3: TGCGCCAGCAGCCAAGACTGGGGGGCTAAGGCGACCCAGTACTTC. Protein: CASSQDWGAKATQYF.

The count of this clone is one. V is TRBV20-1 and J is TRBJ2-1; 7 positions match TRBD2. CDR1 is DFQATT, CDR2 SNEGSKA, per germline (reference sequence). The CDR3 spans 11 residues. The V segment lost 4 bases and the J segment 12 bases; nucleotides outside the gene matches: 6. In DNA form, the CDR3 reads TGCAGTGCTATACTGGGGAGGGGGCAGTTCTTC. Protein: CSAILGRGQFF.

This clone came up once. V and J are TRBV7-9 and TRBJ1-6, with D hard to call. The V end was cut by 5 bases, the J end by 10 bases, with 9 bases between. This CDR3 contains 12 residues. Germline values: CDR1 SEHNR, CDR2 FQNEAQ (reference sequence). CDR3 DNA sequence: TGTGCCAGCAGCCCCCTACCCTCACCCCTCCACTTT. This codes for CASSPLPSPLHF. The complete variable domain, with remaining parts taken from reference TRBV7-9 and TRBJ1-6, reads DTGVSQNPRHKITKRGQNVTFRCDPISEHNRLYWYRQTLGQGPEFLTYFQNEAQLEKSRLLSDRFSAERPKGSFSTLEIQRTEQGDSAMYLCASSPLPSPLHFGNGTRLTVT.

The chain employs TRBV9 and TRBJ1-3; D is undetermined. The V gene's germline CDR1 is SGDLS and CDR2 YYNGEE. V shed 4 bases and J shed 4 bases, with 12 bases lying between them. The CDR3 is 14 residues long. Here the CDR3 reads CASSPEGWGNTIYF. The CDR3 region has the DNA TGTGCCAGCAGCCCAGAGGGCTGGGGAAACACCATATATTTT.

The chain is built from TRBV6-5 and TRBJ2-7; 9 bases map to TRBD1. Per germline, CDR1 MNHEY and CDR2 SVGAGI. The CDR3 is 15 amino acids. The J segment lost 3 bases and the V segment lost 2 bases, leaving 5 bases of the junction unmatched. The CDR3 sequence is CASSYLTGGFYEQYF. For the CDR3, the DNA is TGTGCCAGCAGTTACCTGACAGGGGGATTCTACGAGCAGTACTTC.

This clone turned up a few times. The CDR3 loop reads CASKLSLTGELFF. The CDR3 nucleotides read TGCGCCAGCAAGCTCAGTCTCACCGGGGAGCTGTTTTTT. This sequence joins TRBV10-1 and TRBJ2-2; D gene ambiguous. The CDR3 length is 13 residues. Between the trimmed V and J ends, which lost 7 bases and 4 bases, there was a span of 10 bases. Germline V gene lookup returns CDR1 WNHNN and CDR2 SYGVQD (reference sequence).

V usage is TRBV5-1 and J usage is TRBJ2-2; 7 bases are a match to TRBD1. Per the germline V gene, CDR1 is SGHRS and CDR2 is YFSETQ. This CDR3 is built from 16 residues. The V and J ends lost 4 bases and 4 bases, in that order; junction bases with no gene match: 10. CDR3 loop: CASSVYQGQTTGELFF. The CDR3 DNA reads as TGCGCCAGCAGCGTGTACCAGGGACAGACCACCGGGGAGCTGTTTTTT.

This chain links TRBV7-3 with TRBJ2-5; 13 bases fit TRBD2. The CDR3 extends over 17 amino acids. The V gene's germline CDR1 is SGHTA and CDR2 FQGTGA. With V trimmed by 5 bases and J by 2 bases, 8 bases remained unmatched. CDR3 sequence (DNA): TGTGCCAGCAGCCCTCGGACTAGCGGGGGACCACAAGAGACCCAGTACTTC. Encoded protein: CASSPRTSGGPQETQYF.

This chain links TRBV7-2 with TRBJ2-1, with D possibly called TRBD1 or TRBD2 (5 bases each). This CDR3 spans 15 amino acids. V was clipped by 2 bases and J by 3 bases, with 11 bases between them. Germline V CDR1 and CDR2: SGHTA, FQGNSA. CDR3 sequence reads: CASSLQGPLYNEQFF. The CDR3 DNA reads TGTGCCAGCAGCTTACAGGGACCACTCTACAATGAGCAGTTCTTC.

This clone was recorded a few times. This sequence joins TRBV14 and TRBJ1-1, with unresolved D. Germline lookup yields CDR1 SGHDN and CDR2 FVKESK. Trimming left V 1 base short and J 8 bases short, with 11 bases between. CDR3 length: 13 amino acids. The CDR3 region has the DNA TGTGCCAGCAGCCAAGGACCTGTAGTCGAAGCTTTCTTT. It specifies CASSQGPVVEAFF.

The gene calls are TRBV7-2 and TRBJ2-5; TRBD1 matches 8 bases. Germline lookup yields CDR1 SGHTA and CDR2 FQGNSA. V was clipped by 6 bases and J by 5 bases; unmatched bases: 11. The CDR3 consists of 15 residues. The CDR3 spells CASSRGQGGGETQYF. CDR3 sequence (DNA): TGTGCCAGCAGTCGTGGACAGGGAGGAGGCGAGACCCAGTACTTC.

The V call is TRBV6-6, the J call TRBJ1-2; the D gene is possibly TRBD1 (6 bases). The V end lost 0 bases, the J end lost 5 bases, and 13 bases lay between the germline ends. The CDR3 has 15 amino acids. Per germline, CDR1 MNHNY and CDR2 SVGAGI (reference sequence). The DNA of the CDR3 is TGTGCCAGCAGTTACTCGGCAGGGGTTAGATATGGCTACACCTTC. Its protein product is CASSYSAGVRYGYTF.

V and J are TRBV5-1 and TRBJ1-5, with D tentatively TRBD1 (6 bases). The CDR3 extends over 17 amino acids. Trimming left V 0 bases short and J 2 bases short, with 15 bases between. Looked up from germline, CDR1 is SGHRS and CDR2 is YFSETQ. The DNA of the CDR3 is TGCGCCAGCAGCTTGGCCCCTCAGGGGCCTGGCAATCAGCCCCAGCATTTT. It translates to CASSLAPQGPGNQPQHF.

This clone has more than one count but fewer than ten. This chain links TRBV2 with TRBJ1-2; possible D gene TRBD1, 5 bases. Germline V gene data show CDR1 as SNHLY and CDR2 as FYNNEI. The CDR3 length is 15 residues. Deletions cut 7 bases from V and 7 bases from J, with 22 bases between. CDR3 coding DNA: TGTGCCAGCAAGTCAGGGACGGGGTTAGAGTTTGGCTACACCTTC. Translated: CASKSGTGLEFGYTF.

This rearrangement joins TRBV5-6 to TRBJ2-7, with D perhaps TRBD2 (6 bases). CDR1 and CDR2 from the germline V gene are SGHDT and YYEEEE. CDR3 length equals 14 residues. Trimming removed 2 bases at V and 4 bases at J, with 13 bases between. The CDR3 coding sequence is TGTGCCAGCAGCTTCCGGATGGGAGGATACGAGCAGTACTTC. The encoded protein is CASSFRMGGYEQYF.

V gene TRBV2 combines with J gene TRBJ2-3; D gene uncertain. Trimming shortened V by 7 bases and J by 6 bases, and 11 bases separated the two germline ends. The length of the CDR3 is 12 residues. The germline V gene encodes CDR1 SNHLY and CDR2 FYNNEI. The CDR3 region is CASNTLGDTQYF. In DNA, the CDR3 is TGTGCCAGCAACACCCTGGGGGATACGCAGTATTTT.

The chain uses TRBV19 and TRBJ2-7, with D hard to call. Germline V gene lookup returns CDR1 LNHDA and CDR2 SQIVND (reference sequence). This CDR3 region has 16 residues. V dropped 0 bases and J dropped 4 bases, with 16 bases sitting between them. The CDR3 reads CASSIDLWDTRYEQYF. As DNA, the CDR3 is TGTGCCAGTAGTATAGATCTTTGGGATACAAGATACGAGCAGTACTTC.

CDR3 region: CASGDRAFEKLFF. The DNA of the CDR3 is TGTGCCAGTGGGGATAGGGCATTTGAAAAACTGTTTTTT. The chain couples TRBV19 to TRBJ1-4; D is ambiguous. Trimming cost V 8 bases and J 7 bases, with 14 bases left between them. CDR3 length equals 13 residues. In germline, CDR1 is LNHDA, CDR2 SQIVND (reference sequence).

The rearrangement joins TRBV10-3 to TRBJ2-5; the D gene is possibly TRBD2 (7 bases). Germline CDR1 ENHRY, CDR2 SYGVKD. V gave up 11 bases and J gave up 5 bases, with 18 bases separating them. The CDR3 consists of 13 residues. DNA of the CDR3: TGTGCCTCCGGAGGAGGGGGGGAGGAGACCCAGTACTTC. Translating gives CASGGGGEETQYF.